The 23 T cell receptor beta chains presented below share a single source sample, sequenced in a study of regulatory T cells in long-lasting Graves disease. The time point denotes: newly diagnosed GD, antithyroid drugs for less than 3 months. The TCR library used RNA extracted from PBMCs. HTBI primers from iRepertoire and Arm-PCR of CDR3 regions yielded the TCR beta libraries. MiXCR, applied by TCRdb to the multiplex PCR reads, yields one record per CDR3 protein. The sample consists of about 540,000 distinct CDR3 sequences, roughly 14% of them appearing once. These data also featured in a second study, about T cells in Graves' hyperthyroidism and ophthalmopathy.

This sample comprised peripheral blood mononuclear cells (PBMCs), obtained at new diagnosis, from a patient treated with antithyroid drugs. These receptors were obtained from a young man with Graves disease.

This clonotype was picked up many times. The rearrangement uses TRBV27 and TRBJ1-1; D gene unclear. The CDR3 runs to 13 residues. Germline values: CDR1 MNHEY, CDR2 SMNVEV (reference sequence). V shed 4 bases and J shed 1 base, with 7 bases lying between them. The CDR3 loop reads CASSYRRNTEAFF. The DNA of the CDR3 is TGTGCCAGCAGTTACCGGCGGAACACTGAAGCTTTCTTT.

This clonotype has a count of ten or more. The V and J genes are TRBV5-1 and TRBJ1-5, with D possibly TRBD1 on 6 matching bases. Germline V gives CDR1 SGHRS, CDR2 YFSETQ. V was clipped by 4 bases and J by 7 bases, with 18 bases between them. The CDR3 has 15 residues. This CDR3 reads CASSRGDTEGQPQHF. The CDR3 DNA is TGCGCCAGCAGCCGAGGGGACACCGAAGGCCAGCCCCAGCATTTT.

This clonotype was counted ten times or more. The chain combines TRBV6-1 with TRBJ2-7, with D perhaps being TRBD1 or TRBD2 (5 bases each). CDR3 size: 13 residues. Germline V gives CDR1 MNHNS, CDR2 SASEGT. The ends were cut back, 7 bases at V and 1 base at J, with 11 bases in the middle. Here the CDR3 reads CASKGTPSYEQYF. CDR3 DNA: TGTGCCAGCAAAGGGACCCCTTCCTACGAGCAGTACTTC.

This clonotype was seen only a few times. This chain connects TRBV6-2 or TRBV6-3 to TRBJ2-3, with D maybe TRBD2 (7 bases). Germline V gives CDR1 MNHEY, CDR2 SVGEGT. The CDR3 runs 16 residues. The V end was cut by 0 bases, the J end by 5 bases, with 15 bases between. The CDR3 region has the DNA TGTGCCAGCAGTTACTCGACTAGCCAGGGACAAGATACGCAGTATTTT. It is translated as CASSYSTSQGQDTQYF.

Many counts were recorded for this clonotype. The chain has TRBV9 and TRBJ2-1; D is undetermined. Germline V lookup: CDR1 SGDLS, CDR2 YYNGEE. Deletions cut 0 bases from V and 2 bases from J, with 6 bases between. The CDR3 loop spans 14 amino acids. CDR3: CASSVVAPYNEQFF. The CDR3 DNA follows: TGTGCCAGCAGCGTAGTAGCCCCCTACAATGAGCAGTTCTTC.

About this clonotype itself: Sequence at one end of the junction differs from germline and may be a read error. The V gene is TRBV9, the J gene TRBJ1-5; D call uncertain. CDR1 is SGDLS and CDR2 is YYNGEE in the germline V gene. This CDR3 has 18 residues. The CDR3 loop is CASSVGCPPSNSNQPHHF. The DNA for the CDR3 is TGTGCCAGCAGCGTTGGGTGTCCCCCCTCTAATAGCAATCAGCCCCACCATTTT.

This clonotype was counted many times. V is TRBV5-1 and J is TRBJ2-1; D gene unclear. In germline, CDR1 is SGHRS, CDR2 YFSETQ. The germline V and J ends were trimmed by 0 bases and 9 bases, with 13 bases remaining between them. The CDR3 is made up of 14 amino acids. This CDR3 reads CASSLASPTGEQFF. CDR3 DNA sequence: TGCGCCAGCAGCTTGGCGTCCCCTACGGGTGAGCAGTTCTTC.

V usage is TRBV5-6 and J usage is TRBJ2-7; TRBD1 might be the D (5 bases). The ends were cut back, 3 bases at V and 2 bases at J, with 9 bases in the middle. CDR3 size: 13 residues. The germline CDR1 and CDR2 sequences are SGHDT and YYEEEE. The CDR3 coding sequence is TGTGCCAGCAGCTCCGACAGCACCTACGAGCAGTACTTC. It codes for CASSSDSTYEQYF.

Of note for this clonotype: The conserved closing phenylalanine or tryptophan is absent in this CDR3, likely reflecting a read error. This CDR3 reads CASSPQGVYEQYL. DNA of the CDR3: TGTGCCAGCAGCCCACAAGGGGTCTACGAGCAGTACCTC. The chain couples TRBV12-3 or TRBV12-4 to TRBJ2-7; perhaps TRBD1 as D (5 bases). This CDR3 has 13 amino acids. Trimming left V 6 bases short and J 3 bases short, with 12 bases between.

Ten or more counts support this clonotype. The CDR3 spells CASSRTSNTEAFF. The DNA for the CDR3 is TGCGCCAGCAGCCGTACTTCGAACACTGAAGCTTTCTTT. The V and J genes are TRBV5-1 and TRBJ1-1; D unresolved. The CDR3 totals 13 residues. V was shortened by 4 bases and J by 1 base, with 8 bases between the two germline ends. From germline, CDR1 is SGHRS and CDR2 YFSETQ.

This clonotype was seen at least ten times. The rearrangement uses TRBV20-1 and TRBJ2-1, with D unclear. The V gene's germline CDR1 is DFQATT and CDR2 SNEGSKA (reference sequence). V lost 5 bases to trimming and J lost 0 bases, with 8 bases between them. There are 13 residues in the CDR3. CDR3 DNA sequence: TGCAGTGCTCACATGAGCTCCTACAATGAGCAGTTCTTC. Residues: CSAHMSSYNEQFF.

This clonotype was recorded many times. The chain recombines TRBV2 with TRBJ2-7; TRBD2 agrees at 9 bases. V gave up 5 bases and J gave up 5 bases; unmatched junction bases: 19. CDR1 and CDR2 from the germline V gene are SNHLY and FYNNEI. The CDR3 loop spans 18 amino acids. The CDR3 spells CASSTPGTSSPSRNEQYF. The CDR3 DNA follows: TGTGCCAGCAGTACGCCCGGGACTAGCTCTCCGAGCCGGAACGAGCAGTACTTC.

This clonotype was observed a few times. The chain carries TRBV18 and TRBJ2-6, with D possibly being TRBD1 or TRBD2 (6 bases each). Germline V gene lookup returns CDR1 KGHSH and CDR2 LQKENI. CDR3 length equals 17 residues. The ends were cut back, 1 base at V and 2 bases at J, with 12 bases in the middle. Here the CDR3 DNA reads TGTGCCAGCTCACCACAGGGGGGTATGGCTGGGGCCAACGTCCTGACTTTC. Translation gives CASSPQGGMAGANVLTF.

Turning to this clonotype: This may stem from a read error, because a much larger clone lies one nucleotide away. In this CDR3 the conserved last residue, phenylalanine or tryptophan, is missing, so a read error is likely. The chain employs TRBV3-1 and TRBJ2-5; TRBD1 is a possible D gene (6 bases). The CDR3 is made up of 14 amino acids. V dropped 0 bases and J dropped 3 bases, with 8 bases sitting between them. Germline CDR1 LGHDT, CDR2 YNNKEL (reference sequence). The CDR3 loop reads CASSQEPGEETQYL. In nucleotides, the CDR3 is TGTGCCAGCAGCCAAGAGCCAGGGGAAGAGACCCAGTACCTC.

This clonotype was observed at least ten times. The chain employs TRBV27 and TRBJ1-2; tentatively, D is TRBD1 (5 bases). V was cut by 5 bases and J by 6 bases, with 16 bases left in between. Germline-derived CDR1 and CDR2 are MNHEY and SMNVEV (reference sequence). This CDR3 is 14 amino acids long. CDR3 nucleotides: TGTGCCAGCAGTCTAACGCAGGACACAAATGGCTACACCTTC. Its translation: CASSLTQDTNGYTF.

On this clonotype itself: This likely stems from a read error, as it lies one base from a far larger clone. V usage is TRBV18 and J usage is TRBJ1-5; no reliable D call. The CDR3 consists of 13 residues. The germline CDR1 and CDR2 sequences are KGHSH and LQKENI. The CDR3 region has the DNA TGTACCAGCTCACCATCGGGCGATCAGCCCCAGCATTTT. It codes for CTSSPSGDQPQHF.

There are many counts of this clonotype. The chain links TRBV30 to TRBJ2-7, with 11 bases fitting TRBD2. The CDR3 totals 14 residues. J gave up 3 bases and V 3 bases, and 4 bases lay outside the gene matches. CDR1 and CDR2 (germline): GTSNPN, SVGIG (reference sequence). As DNA, the CDR3 is TGTGCCTGGAGACTAGCGGGAGCCCTCTACGAGCAGTACTTC. As protein: CAWRLAGALYEQYF.

In its sample, this clonotype was seen many times. The chain recombines TRBV10-3 with TRBJ2-7, with D unclear. The CDR3 covers 11 residues. The germline CDR1 and CDR2 sequences are ENHRY and SYGVKD. V lost 1 base and J 6 bases, leaving 4 bases between the germline ends. CDR3 region: CAISELAEQYF. The CDR3 DNA sequence: TGTGCCATCAGTGAGTTGGCCGAGCAGTACTTC.

This rearrangement joins TRBV18 to TRBJ2-3; 10 bases map to TRBD2. The germline V gene has CDR1 KGHSH and CDR2 LQKENI. The V segment lost 0 bases and the J segment 5 bases; nucleotides outside the gene matches: 5. CDR3 length equals 16 residues. Written as DNA, the CDR3 is TGTGCCAGCTCACCACCGAACGGGACTAGCGTAGATACGCAGTATTTT. Amino acid sequence: CASSPPNGTSVDTQYF.

This clonotype was recorded at least ten times. The chain's CDR3 is CASSYSIRGQDTQYF. The CDR3, as DNA: TGTGCCAGCAGTTACTCGATTAGGGGGCAAGATACGCAGTATTTT. The gene calls are TRBV6-5 and TRBJ2-3, with 7 bases aligning to TRBD1. V shed 0 bases, J shed 5 bases, and the junction held 5 bases outside the gene matches. The CDR3 consists of 15 residues. Germline V gene lookup returns CDR1 MNHEY and CDR2 SVGAGI.

The table lists this clonotype with many counts. This chain connects TRBV2 to TRBJ2-3; no clear D gene. The CDR3 has 15 amino acids. Trimming stripped 4 bases from V and 0 bases from J, with 11 bases between. The germline V gene encodes CDR1 SNHLY and CDR2 FYNNEI. The chain's CDR3 is CASSGGLGSTDTQYF. The DNA for the CDR3 is TGTGCCAGCAGTGGTGGTCTAGGAAGCACAGATACGCAGTATTTT.

This clonotype has just a few counts. J is TRBJ2-7 and V is TRBV19; D uncertain. Trimming stripped 0 bases from V and 5 bases from J, with 11 bases between. Germline-derived CDR1 and CDR2 are LNHDA and SQIVND (reference sequence). This CDR3 region has 14 residues. CDR3 nucleotide sequence: TGTGCCAGTAGTATAGATCTGTTGGCGAACGAGCAGTACTTC. Translated, it gives CASSIDLLANEQYF.

This clonotype was seen only a few times. The J gene is TRBJ2-4, the V gene TRBV20-1; the D gene is possibly TRBD2 (5 bases). CDR1 DFQATT and CDR2 SNEGSKA come from the germline V gene (reference sequence). This CDR3 has 15 residues. V shed 6 bases and J shed 1 base, with 16 bases lying between them. CDR3 sequence reads: CSAVAPQTAKNIQYF. The DNA of the CDR3 is TGCAGTGCCGTAGCGCCACAGACTGCCAAAAACATTCAGTACTTC.